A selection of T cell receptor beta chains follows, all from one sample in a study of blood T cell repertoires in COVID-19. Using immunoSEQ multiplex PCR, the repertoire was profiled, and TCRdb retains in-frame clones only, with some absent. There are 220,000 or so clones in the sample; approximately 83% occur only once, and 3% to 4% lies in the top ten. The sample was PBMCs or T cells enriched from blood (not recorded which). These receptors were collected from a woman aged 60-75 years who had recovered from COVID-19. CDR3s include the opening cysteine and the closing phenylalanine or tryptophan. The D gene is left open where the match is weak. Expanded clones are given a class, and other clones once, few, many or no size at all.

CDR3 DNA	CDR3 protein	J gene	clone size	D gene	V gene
TGTGCCAGCAGTGAATTTTTGGGGGGGCGACCCTCTGGAAACACCATATATTTT	CASSEFLGGRPSGNTIYF	TRBJ1-3	.	.	TRBV6-1
TGTGCCAGCTCACCACCTTATGTCACTGAAGCTTTCTTT	CASSPPYVTEAFF	TRBJ1-1	.	.	TRBV18
TGTGCCAGCAGCGTAGGCGGGGTACCGGATACGCAGTATTTT	CASSVGGVPDTQYF	TRBJ2-3	.	.	TRBV9
TGTGCCAGCAGCTCGGCGGGCTTCTTAGCGTATGGCTACACCTTC	CASSSAGFLAYGYTF	TRBJ1-2	.	.	TRBV5-6
TGTGCCAGTAGTATAGAACAACCAGATACGCAGTATTTT	CASSIEQPDTQYF	TRBJ2-3	.	.	TRBV19
TGTGCCAGCTCACCATCGCAGGCGCTAGCGGGAGTCAATGAGCAGTTCTTC	CASSPSQALAGVNEQFF	TRBJ2-1	.	TRBD2	TRBV18
TGCGCCAGCAGCTTGGGGAGCCACGAGCAGTACTTC	CASSLGSHEQYF	TRBJ2-7	.	.	TRBV5-1
TGTGCCAGCTGTTGGTCTAGCGGGACTTACGAGCAGTACTTC	CASCWSSGTYEQYF	TRBJ2-7	.	TRBD2	TRBV6-5
TGTGCCAGTAGCCAGCCCGGGAACAACAATGAGCAGTTCTTC	CASSQPGNNNEQFF	TRBJ2-1	.	.	TRBV19
TGTGCCAGCAAGAATGAACAGGGGGTAGGTGAAGCTTTCTTT	CASKNEQGVGEAFF	TRBJ1-1	.	TRBD1	TRBV6-5
TGCAGCGCTAGAGAAGAGACCCAGTACTTC	CSAREETQYF	TRBJ2-5	.	.	TRBV29-1
TGTGCCAGCAATATGGGACAGCCAGGGAAAGCTTTCTTT	CASNMGQPGKAFF	TRBJ1-1	many	TRBD1	TRBV28
TGCGCCAGCAGCTTGTCACCCATTCCTTCCGGGCGGGGAACCCTGGGTGAGCAGTTCTTC	CASSLSPIPSGRGTLGEQFF	TRBJ2-1	once	.	TRBV5-1
TGTGCCAGCAGCCAAAGCCAGGGCCACGAGCAGTACTTC	CASSQSQGHEQYF	TRBJ2-7	.	.	TRBV7-3
TGTGCCAGCAGCCAAGCGGGAGGGCCAAACAATGAGCAGTTCTTC	CASSQAGGPNNEQFF	TRBJ2-1	.	TRBD2	TRBV14
TGTGCCAGCTCACCGGGAGCGCAGGACAGGGGAGTCAGCTCCTATAATTCACCCCTCCACTTT	CASSPGAQDRGVSSYNSPLHF	TRBJ1-6	.	TRBD1	TRBV18
TGTGCCAGCAGCTTGGACATGTCTCAAGAGACCCAGTACTTC	CASSLDMSQETQYF	TRBJ2-5	.	.	TRBV11-1
TGTGCCAGTAGTATCGGGGTGGGGACAGGGGGCCTAGCCAAAAACATTCAGTACTTC	CASSIGVGTGGLAKNIQYF	TRBJ2-4	.	TRBD1	TRBV19